This TCR beta chain emerged from a study of neoadjuvant nivolumab and ipilimumab in lung cancer. CDR3 length: 14 residues. The V and J ends lost 4 bases and 3 bases respectively, with 10 bases between them. From germline, CDR1 is SGHNT and CDR2 YYREEE (reference sequence). Libraries were prepared by immunoSEQ multiplex PCR; TCRdb keeps only in-frame clonotypes and omits some of them. The table has 25,000 to 35,000 clones, 75% to 95% seen once; the top ten hold 4.5% to 5%. The sample consisted of peripheral blood, taken after neoadjuvant nivolumab, alone or with ipilimumab, at or shortly before surgery. This rearrangement joins TRBV5-4 to TRBJ2-2; D possibly corresponds to TRBD1 (5 bases). The clonotype was recovered from an adult with non-small cell lung cancer. In nucleotides, the CDR3 is TGTGCCAGCAGCCCAGGGTCCGACACCGGGGAGCTGTTTTTT. The encoded protein is CASSPGSDTGELFF. The full variable domain, completed using reference TRBV5-4 and TRBJ2-2, is ETGVTQSPTHLIKTRGQQVTLRCSSQSGHNTVSWYQQALGQGPQFIFQYYREEENGRGNFPPRFSGLQFPNYSSELNVNALELDDSALYLCASSPGSDTGELFFGEGSRLTVL.